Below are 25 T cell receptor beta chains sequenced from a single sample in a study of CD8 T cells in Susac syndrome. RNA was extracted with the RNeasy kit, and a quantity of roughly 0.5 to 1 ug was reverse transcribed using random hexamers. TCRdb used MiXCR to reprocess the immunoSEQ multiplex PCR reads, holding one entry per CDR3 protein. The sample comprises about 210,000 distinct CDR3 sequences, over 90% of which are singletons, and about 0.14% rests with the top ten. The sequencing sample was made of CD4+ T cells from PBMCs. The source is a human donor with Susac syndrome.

CDR3: CASSLEGTRSTGELFF. The CDR3 region has the DNA TGTGCCAGCAGCTTGGAGGGAACCCGGAGCACCGGGGAGCTGTTTTTT. The chain joins TRBV5-4 to TRBJ2-2; D is undetermined. This CDR3 comprises 16 residues. V dropped 0 bases and J dropped 4 bases, with 13 bases sitting between them. Germline V gives CDR1 SGHNT, CDR2 YYREEE (reference sequence).

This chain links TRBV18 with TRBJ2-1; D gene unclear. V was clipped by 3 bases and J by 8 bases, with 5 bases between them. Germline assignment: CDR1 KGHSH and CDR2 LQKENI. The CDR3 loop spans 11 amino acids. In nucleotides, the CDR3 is TGTGCCAGCTCACCTGTGGATGAGCAGTTCTTC. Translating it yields CASSPVDEQFF.

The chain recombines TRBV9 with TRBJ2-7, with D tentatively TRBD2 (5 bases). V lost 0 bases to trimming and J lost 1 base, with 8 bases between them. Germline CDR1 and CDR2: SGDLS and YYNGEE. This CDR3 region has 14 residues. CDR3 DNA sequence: TGTGCCAGCAGCGTAGCCGCGGGTTCCTACGAGCAGTACTTC. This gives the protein CASSVAAGSYEQYF.

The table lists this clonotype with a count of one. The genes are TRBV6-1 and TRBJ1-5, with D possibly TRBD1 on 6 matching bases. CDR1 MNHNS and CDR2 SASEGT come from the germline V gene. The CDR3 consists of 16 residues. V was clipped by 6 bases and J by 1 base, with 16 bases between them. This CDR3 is CASSRARGVSNQPQHF. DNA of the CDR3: TGTGCCAGCAGCCGAGCCAGGGGAGTGAGCAATCAGCCCCAGCATTTT.

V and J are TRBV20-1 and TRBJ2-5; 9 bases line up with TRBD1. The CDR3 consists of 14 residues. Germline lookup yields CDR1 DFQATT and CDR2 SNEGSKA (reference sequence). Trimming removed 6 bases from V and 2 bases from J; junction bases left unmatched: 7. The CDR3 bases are TGCAGTGCCCAATGGACAGGGGCGCAAGAGACCCAGTACTTC. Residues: CSAQWTGAQETQYF.

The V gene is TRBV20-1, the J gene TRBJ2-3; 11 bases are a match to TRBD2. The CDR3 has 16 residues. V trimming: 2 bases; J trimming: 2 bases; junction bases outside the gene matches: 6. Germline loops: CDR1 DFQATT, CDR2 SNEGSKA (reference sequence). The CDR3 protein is CSARLAGGPPTDTQYF. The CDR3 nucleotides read TGCAGTGCTAGACTAGCGGGGGGCCCTCCCACAGATACGCAGTATTTT.

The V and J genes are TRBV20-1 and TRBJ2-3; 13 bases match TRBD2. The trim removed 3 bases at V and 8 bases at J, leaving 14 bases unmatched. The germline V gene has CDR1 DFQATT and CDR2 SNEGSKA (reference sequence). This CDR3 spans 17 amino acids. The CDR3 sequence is CSASDFPGLAGRGTQYF. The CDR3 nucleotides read TGCAGTGCTAGTGACTTTCCGGGACTAGCGGGGCGCGGTACGCAGTATTTT.

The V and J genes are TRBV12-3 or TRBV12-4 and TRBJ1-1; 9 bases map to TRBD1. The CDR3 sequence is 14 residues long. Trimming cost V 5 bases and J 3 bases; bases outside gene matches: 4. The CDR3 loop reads CASSPRTGDTEAFF. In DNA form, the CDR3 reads TGTGCCAGCAGTCCCCGGACAGGGGACACTGAAGCTTTCTTT.

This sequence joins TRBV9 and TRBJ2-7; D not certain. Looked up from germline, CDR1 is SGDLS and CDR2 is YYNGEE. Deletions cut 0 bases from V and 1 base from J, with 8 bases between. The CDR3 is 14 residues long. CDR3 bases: TGTGCCAGCAGCGTAGCGGCTTGGTCCTACGAGCAGTACTTC. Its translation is CASSVAAWSYEQYF.

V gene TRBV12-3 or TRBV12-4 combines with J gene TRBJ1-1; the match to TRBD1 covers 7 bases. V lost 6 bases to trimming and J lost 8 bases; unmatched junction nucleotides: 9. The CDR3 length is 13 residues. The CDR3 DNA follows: TGTGCCAGCAGATACCGACAGGGCGGAGAAGCTTTCTTT. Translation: CASRYRQGGEAFF.

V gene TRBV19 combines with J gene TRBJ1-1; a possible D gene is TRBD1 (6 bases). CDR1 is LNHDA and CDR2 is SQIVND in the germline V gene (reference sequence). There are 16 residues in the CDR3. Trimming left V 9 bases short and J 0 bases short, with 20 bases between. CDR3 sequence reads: CASSGAGGPMNTEAFF. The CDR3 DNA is TGTGCCAGCTCAGGGGCAGGTGGCCCCATGAACACTGAAGCTTTCTTT.

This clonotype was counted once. The CDR3 bases are TGTGCCAGCAGTTATGGGGCTCTTGACTACACCTTC. This gives the protein CASSYGALDYTF. V is TRBV6-5 and J is TRBJ1-2; possible D gene TRBD1, 5 bases. Germline-derived CDR1 and CDR2 are MNHEY and SVGAGI. The CDR3 covers 12 residues. V gave up 3 bases and J gave up 10 bases, with 12 bases separating them.

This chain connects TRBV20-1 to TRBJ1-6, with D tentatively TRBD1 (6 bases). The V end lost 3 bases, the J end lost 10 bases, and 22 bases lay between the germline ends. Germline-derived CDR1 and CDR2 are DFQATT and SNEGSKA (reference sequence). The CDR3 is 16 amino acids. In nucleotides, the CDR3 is TGCAGTGCTAGTATGACAGGTACTCAGGGAGGCTCACCCCTCCACTTT. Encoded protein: CSASMTGTQGGSPLHF.

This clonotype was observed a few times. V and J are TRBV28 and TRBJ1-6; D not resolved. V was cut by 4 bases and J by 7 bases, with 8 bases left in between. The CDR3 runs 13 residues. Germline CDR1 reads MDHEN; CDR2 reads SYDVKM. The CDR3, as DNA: TGTGCCAGCAGTTCGGGCACCAATTCACCCCTCCACTTT. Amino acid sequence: CASSSGTNSPLHF.

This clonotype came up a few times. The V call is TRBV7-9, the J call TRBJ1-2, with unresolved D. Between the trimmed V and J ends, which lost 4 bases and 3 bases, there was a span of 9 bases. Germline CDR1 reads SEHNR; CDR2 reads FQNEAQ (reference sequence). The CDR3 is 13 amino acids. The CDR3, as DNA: TGTGCCAGCAGCTCCGGCGGGGACTATGGCTACACCTTC. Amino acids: CASSSGGDYGYTF.

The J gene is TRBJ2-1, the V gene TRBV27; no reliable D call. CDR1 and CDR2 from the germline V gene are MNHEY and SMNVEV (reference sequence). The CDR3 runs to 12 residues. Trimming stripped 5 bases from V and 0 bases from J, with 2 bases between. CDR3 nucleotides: TGTGCCAGCAGTACCTCCTACAATGAGCAGTTCTTC. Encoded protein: CASSTSYNEQFF.

CDR3 nucleotide sequence: TGTGCCTGGAGTGTCAGATCAGGGCTCGACACTGAAGCTTTCTTT. Its protein is CAWSVRSGLDTEAFF. J is TRBJ1-1 and V is TRBV30; a possible D gene is TRBD1 (5 bases). The CDR3 loop spans 15 amino acids. The V gene lost 0 bases and the J gene lost 3 bases, with 14 bases spanning the gap. Per germline, CDR1 GTSNPN and CDR2 SVGIG (reference sequence). Based on the CDR3 plus reference TRBV30 and TRBJ1-1, the full variable domain is SQTIHQWPATLVQPVGSPLSLECTVEGTSNPNLYWYRQAAGRGLQLLFYSVGIGQISSEVPQNLSASRPQDRQFILSSKKLLLSDSGFYLCAWSVRSGLDTEAFFGQGTRLTVV.

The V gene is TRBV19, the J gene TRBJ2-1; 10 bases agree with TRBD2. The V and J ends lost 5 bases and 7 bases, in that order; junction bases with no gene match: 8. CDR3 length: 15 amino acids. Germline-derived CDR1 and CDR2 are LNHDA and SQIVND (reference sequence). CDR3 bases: TGTGCCAGTAGTGTCGAGCGGGGGGGCTGGAATGAGCAGTTCTTC. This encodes CASSVERGGWNEQFF. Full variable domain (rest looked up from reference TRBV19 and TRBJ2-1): DGGITQSPKYLFRKEGQNVTLSCEQNLNHDAMYWYRQDPGQGLRLIYYSQIVNDFQKGDIAEGYSVSREKKESFPLTVTSAQKNPTAFYLCASSVERGGWNEQFFGPGTRLTVL.

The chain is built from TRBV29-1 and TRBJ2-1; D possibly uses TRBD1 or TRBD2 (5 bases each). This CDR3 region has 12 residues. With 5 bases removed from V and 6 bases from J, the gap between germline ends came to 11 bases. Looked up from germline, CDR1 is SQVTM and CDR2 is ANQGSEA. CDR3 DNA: TGCAGCGTTCGCCCGGGACCCAATGAGCAGTTCTTC. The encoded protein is CSVRPGPNEQFF.

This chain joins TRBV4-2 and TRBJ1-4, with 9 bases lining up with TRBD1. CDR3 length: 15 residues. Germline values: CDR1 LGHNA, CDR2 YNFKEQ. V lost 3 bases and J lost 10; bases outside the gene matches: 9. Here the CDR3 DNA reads TGTGCCAGCAGCCAGCTCTCCGGGACAGGGAGAAAACTGTTTTTT. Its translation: CASSQLSGTGRKLFF.

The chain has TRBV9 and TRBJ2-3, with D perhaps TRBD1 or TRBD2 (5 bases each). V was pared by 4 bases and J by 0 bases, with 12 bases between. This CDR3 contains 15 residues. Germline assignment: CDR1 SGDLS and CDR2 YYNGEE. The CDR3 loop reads CASSPRDGSTDTQYF. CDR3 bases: TGTGCCAGCAGCCCCCGGGACGGAAGCACAGATACGCAGTATTTT.

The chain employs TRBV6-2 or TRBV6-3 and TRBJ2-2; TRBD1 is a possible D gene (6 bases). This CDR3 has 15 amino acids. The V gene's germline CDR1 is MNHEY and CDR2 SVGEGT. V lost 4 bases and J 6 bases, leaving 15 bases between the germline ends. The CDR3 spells CASSSLTGFAGELFF. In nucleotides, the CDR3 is TGTGCCAGCAGTTCCCTCACAGGGTTTGCCGGGGAGCTGTTTTTT.

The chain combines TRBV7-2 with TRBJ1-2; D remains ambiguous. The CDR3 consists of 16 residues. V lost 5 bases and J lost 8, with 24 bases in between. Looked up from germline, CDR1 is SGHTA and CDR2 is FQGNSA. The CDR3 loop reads CASSPGGPSPPRGYTF. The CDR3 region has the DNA TGTGCCAGCAGCCCCGGAGGCCCTTCACCTCCTAGAGGCTACACCTTC. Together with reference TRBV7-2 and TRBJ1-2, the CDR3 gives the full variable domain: GAGVSQSPSNKVTEKGKDVELRCDPISGHTALYWYRQSLGQGLEFLIYFQGNSAPDKSGLPSDRFSAERTGGSVSTLTIQRTQQEDSAVYLCASSPGGPSPPRGYTFGSGTRLTVV.

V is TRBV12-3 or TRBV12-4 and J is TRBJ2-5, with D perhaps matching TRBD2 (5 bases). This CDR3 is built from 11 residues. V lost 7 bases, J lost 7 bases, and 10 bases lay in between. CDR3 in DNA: TGTGCCAGCAAATCAGGAGGGACCCAGTACTTC. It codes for CASKSGGTQYF.

Here the CDR3 reads CASSQERGFTGELFF. The CDR3 nucleotides read TGTGCCAGCAGCCAAGAACGGGGGTTCACCGGGGAGCTGTTTTTT. The rearrangement joins TRBV14 to TRBJ2-2; a weak D match, TRBD2 (6 bases). The V gene's germline CDR1 is SGHDN and CDR2 FVKESK. Trimming took 0 bases from V and 4 from J, leaving 9 bases between them. The length of the CDR3 is 15 residues.